The 14 T cell receptor beta chains below were found in one sample sequenced in a study of OX40 agonist ivuxolimab in advanced cancers. TCRdb keeps only in-frame clones here, not all; method: immunoSEQ multiplex PCR. The sample lists 71,000 or so clones; 93% were seen once. Sample: CD4+ or CD8+ T cells sorted from blood, taken in a trial of the OX40 agonist ivuxolimab. All receptors come from an adult with an advanced solid tumor such as melanoma, head and neck, liver or kidney cancer.

V is TRBV9 and J is TRBJ1-4; D is uncertain. Trimming took 0 bases from V and 12 from J, leaving 12 bases between them. CDR1 and CDR2 from the germline V gene are SGDLS and YYNGEE. This CDR3 has 13 amino acids. CDR3 in amino acids: CASSVGSARELFF. CDR3 DNA: TGTGCCAGCAGCGTAGGATCTGCAAGGGAACTGTTTTTT.

The CDR3 nucleotides read TGTGCCAGCAGTTTTCAGGGGGCGGGCAATCAGCCCCAGCATTTT. Translation: CASSFQGAGNQPQHF. The chain joins TRBV28 to TRBJ1-5, with 8 bases identical to TRBD1. The CDR3 loop spans 15 amino acids. Unmatched junction bases numbered 3, after V lost 3 bases and J lost 2 bases. CDR1 is MDHEN and CDR2 is SYDVKM in the germline V gene.

This chain's CDR3 is CASSLGRFTDTQYF. As DNA, the CDR3 is TGTGCCAGCAGCTTAGGAAGGTTCACAGATACGCAGTATTTT. This rearrangement joins TRBV13 to TRBJ2-3; the D is unclear. Trimming left V 0 bases short and J 2 bases short, with 6 bases between. The germline V gene encodes CDR1 PRHDT and CDR2 FYEKMQ (reference sequence). This CDR3 region has 14 residues. Drawing the rest from reference TRBV13 and TRBJ2-3, the complete variable domain is AAGVIQSPRHLIKEKRETATLKCYPIPRHDTVYWYQQGPGQDPQFLISFYEKMQSDKGSIPDRFSAQQFSDYHSELNMSSLELGDSALYFCASSLGRFTDTQYFGPGTRLTVL.

CDR3 region: CASSLAGHGTYEQYF. The CDR3 DNA reads TGTGCCAGCAGCTTGGCAGGACACGGAACCTACGAGCAGTACTTC. The V and J genes are TRBV5-6 and TRBJ2-7; D possibly corresponds to TRBD1 (5 bases). Germline V gives CDR1 SGHDT, CDR2 YYEEEE. V was trimmed by 0 bases and J by 2 bases, leaving 12 bases between them. The CDR3 consists of 15 residues.

V gene TRBV12-5 combines with J gene TRBJ2-7, with 8 bases that match TRBD2. Germline V gene data show CDR1 as LGHNT and CDR2 as FRNRAP. The CDR3 consists of 17 residues. In DNA form, the CDR3 reads TGTGTGGGGAAGACCGAGCGGGAGTTAGTTGAAGAATACGAGCAGTACTTC. It is translated as CVGKTERELVEEYEQYF.

The CDR3 DNA follows: TGTGCCAGTAGTATGTTGGCAGGGGAGGGCTACACCTTC. Amino acids: CASSMLAGEGYTF. The V and J genes are TRBV19 and TRBJ1-2; weak D call: TRBD1 (6 bases). Germline-derived CDR1 and CDR2 are LNHDA and SQIVND (reference sequence). The CDR3 consists of 13 residues. Trimming cost V 3 bases and J 8 bases, with 13 bases left between them.

The chain uses TRBV27 and TRBJ2-7, with no clear D. Deletions cut 0 bases from V and 4 bases from J, with 16 bases between. The CDR3 is 16 amino acids. Germline V gives CDR1 MNHEY, CDR2 SMNVEV (reference sequence). The CDR3 bases are TGTGCCAGCAGTTTATCCATCGACACACAAAAATACGAGCAGTACTTC. Translation gives CASSLSIDTQKYEQYF.

This clone occurred once. This chain uses TRBV25-1 with TRBJ1-1; D gene uncertain. The V gene's germline CDR1 is MGHDK and CDR2 SYGVNS. V was clipped by 8 bases and J by 7 bases, with 11 bases between them. The CDR3 is made up of 11 amino acids. The CDR3 DNA sequence: TGTGCCAGCGGTCGGGATGTTGAAGCTTTCTTT. This sequence encodes CASGRDVEAFF.

This clone was seen a handful of times. The genes are TRBV5-5 and TRBJ1-2; unclear D gene. Germline CDR1 is SGHKS and CDR2 is YYEKEE (reference sequence). This CDR3 is 12 amino acids long. V was trimmed by 5 bases and J by 11 bases, leaving 16 bases between them. CDR3 in amino acids: CASSSGSGGYTF. CDR3 bases: TGTGCCAGCAGTTCAGGATCCGGTGGGTACACCTTC.

The CDR3 spells CASSIGQGPYEQYF. The CDR3 DNA reads as TGTGCCAGCAGCATCGGACAGGGCCCCTACGAGCAGTACTTC. J is TRBJ2-7 and V is TRBV11-2; 8 bases agree with TRBD1. This CDR3 spans 14 amino acids. Trimming removed 5 bases from V and 2 bases from J; junction bases left unmatched: 5. CDR1 and CDR2 (germline): SGHAT, FQNNGV.

The V call is TRBV6-5, the J call TRBJ1-2; D remains ambiguous. CDR3 length: 14 amino acids. Per the germline V gene, CDR1 is MNHEY and CDR2 is SVGAGI. V dropped 0 bases and J dropped 6 bases, with 11 bases sitting between them. The CDR3 reads CASSYSFTGDGYTF. The CDR3 DNA reads TGTGCCAGCAGTTACTCGTTTACTGGGGATGGCTACACCTTC.

The chain has TRBV27 and TRBJ1-5; no clear D gene. The CDR3 consists of 14 residues. Germline assignment: CDR1 MNHEY and CDR2 SMNVEV (reference sequence). Trimming removed 8 bases at V and 0 bases at J, with 11 bases between. The CDR3 loop is CASALAYSNQPQHF. The CDR3 DNA sequence: TGTGCCAGCGCGCTAGCGTATAGCAATCAGCCCCAGCATTTT.

V usage is TRBV30 and J usage is TRBJ2-7; perhaps TRBD1 as D (5 bases). Germline CDR1 and CDR2: GTSNPN and SVGIG (reference sequence). The CDR3 has 14 residues. V was pared by 2 bases and J by 7 bases, with 18 bases between. The CDR3 protein is CAWSQGSSYVEQYF. Here the CDR3 DNA reads TGTGCCTGGAGTCAGGGCAGTTCCTACGTGGAGCAGTACTTC.

The chain has TRBV9 and TRBJ2-1; 16 nucleotides line up with TRBD2. Losses at the gene ends were 4 bases for V and 10 bases for J; bases not matched to a gene: 8. CDR1 is SGDLS and CDR2 is YYNGEE in the germline V gene. The CDR3 sequence is 16 residues long. CDR3 region: CASSPGLAGGPEEQFF. CDR3 bases: TGTGCCAGCAGCCCGGGACTAGCGGGGGGGCCGGAAGAGCAGTTCTTC.